A selection of T cell receptor beta chains follows, all from one sample in a study of T cell repertoires in cytomegalovirus infection. For these receptors, no antigen is known. Using its own MiXCR run on the reads, TCRdb lists one record per CDR3 protein. The data contain about 130,000 distinct CDR3 sequences, roughly a quarter of them seen just once; the ten biggest clones take up about a third. The sample consisted of PBMCs, sequenced either directly or after in vitro stimulation (not recorded which). The origin of the receptors is a human donor in good health (CMV status not recorded). Some clones in this sample may be carry-over from other donors' samples. Each CDR3 is given with its conserved first and last residue. A D gene is named only where the DNA matches it firmly. The listing skips clone size in some rows; elsewhere it reads once, few, many or a size class.

D gene	V gene	J gene	clone size	CDR3 DNA	CDR3 protein
-	TRBV5-1	TRBJ1-1	-	TGCGCCAGCAGTTACCGGGCAATGAACACTGAAGCTTTCTTT	CASSYRAMNTEAFF
-	TRBV7-2	TRBJ1-2	few	TGTGCCAGCAGCTTTATAACCAGTCTCTATGGCTACACCTTC	CASSFITSLYGYTF
TRBD2	TRBV12-3/TRBV12-4	TRBJ2-7	many	TGTGCCAGCAGTCTTGGGACTAGCGGGAGTTACGAGCAGTACTTC	CASSLGTSGSYEQYF
-	TRBV4-2	TRBJ2-5	-	TGTGCCAGCAGCCCCCACGTCGACAGTCAAGAGACCCAGTACTTC	CASSPHVDSQETQYF
-	TRBV12-3/TRBV12-4	TRBJ1-5	-	TGTGCCAGCAGCTCAATAGGGGAGAAACAGCCCCAGCATTTT	CASSSIGEKQPQHF
-	TRBV7-2	TRBJ2-2	many	TGTGCCAGCAGCTCCAGTGTGACCGGGGAGCTGTTTTTT	CASSSSVTGELFF
TRBD2	TRBV24-1	TRBJ2-3	-	TGTGCCACCAGTGATTTGCAGACTAGCGGGCTCACAGATACGCAGTATTTT	CATSDLQTSGLTDTQYF
-	TRBV4-2	TRBJ1-2	-	TGTGCCAGCAGCCAGGATTCTACAGGGAGGAACTATGGCTACACCTTC	CASSQDSTGRNYGYTF
TRBD2	TRBV10-3	TRBJ2-3	many	TGTGCCATCAGGTCCGGGACTAGCGGGAGCACAGATACGCAGTATTTT	CAIRSGTSGSTDTQYF
TRBD2	TRBV12-5	TRBJ2-1	-	TGTGCTAGTGGTACACGACTAGCGGGAGTACTCAATGAGCAGTTCTTC	CASGTRLAGVLNEQFF
-	TRBV7-6	TRBJ2-2	-	TGTGCCAGCAGCGCAAGATCCCCACCCGGGGAGCTGTTTTTT	CASSARSPPGELFF
TRBD1	TRBV27	TRBJ2-1	-	TGTGCCAGCAGTTTGGGACAGTCCTACAATGAGCAGTTCTTC	CASSLGQSYNEQFF
-	TRBV6-1	TRBJ2-2	-	TGTGCCACCGATCCAGTACTTGGCGGGGAGCTGTTTTTT	CATDPVLGGELFF
-	TRBV7-8	TRBJ2-1	few	TGTGCCAGCAGCTTAACAGGAGGTTATGATGAGCAGTTCTTC	CASSLTGGYDEQFF
TRBD1	TRBV19	TRBJ1-6	-	TGTGCCAGTAGTATTGACAGGGCGGGTTTCTTGAATAATTCACCCCTCCACTTT	CASSIDRAGFLNNSPLHF
TRBD1	TRBV5-1	TRBJ2-5	-	TGCGCCAGCAGCTGGGGGGACAGGGACCAAGGGACCCAGTACTTC	CASSWGDRDQGTQYF
TRBD1	TRBV20-1	TRBJ2-7	many	TGCAGTGCTGCACCGGGACAGCCCCTGTCCGAGCAGTACTTC	CSAAPGQPLSEQYF
-	TRBV12-3/TRBV12-4	TRBJ1-2	once	TGTGCCAGCAGGCTAAATCAGCCAGGCGCCTATGGCTACACCTTC	CASRLNQPGAYGYTF
-	TRBV4-3	TRBJ2-2	-	TGCGCCAGCAGCCAAGTTTGGATGGGAGCGGACACCGGGGAGCTGTTTTTT	CASSQVWMGADTGELFF
-	TRBV5-1	TRBJ2-5	-	TGCGCCAGCAGCTTGGGGCAGAAACAAGAGACCCAGTACTTC	CASSLGQKQETQYF
-	TRBV29-1	TRBJ2-3	-	TGCAGCGTTGAAGATCCCCGCATTTGGGATACGCAGTATTTT	CSVEDPRIWDTQYF
TRBD2	TRBV10-3	TRBJ2-1	-	TGTGCCATCAGTGAGTCGGGGAGCGGGAGAAACGAGCAGTTCTTC	CAISESGSGRNEQFF
-	TRBV6-1	TRBJ1-5	few	TGTGCCAGCAGTCGAAGACCCCAGGGGTCCAATCAGCCCCAGCATTTT	CASSRRPQGSNQPQHF
-	TRBV12-3/TRBV12-4	TRBJ1-2	few	TGTGCCAGCAGTTTATCGGAGCTGGGTTATTATGGCTACACCTTC	CASSLSELGYYGYTF